The 14 T cell receptor beta chains below all came from one sample that was sequenced in a study of breast tumors, draining lymph nodes, adjacent tissues. From the multiplex PCR reads, TCRdb called clonotypes with MiXCR, one entry per CDR3 protein. The sample includes 200,000 or so distinct CDR3 sequences, approximately 30% of them seen just once. Samples came from axillary lymph nodes draining the breast cancer. Input material: axillary lymph node tissue. Every receptor here comes from a female donor with breast cancer. Some clones in this sample may be carry-over from other donors' samples.

Concerning this clonotype itself: This may be a read error: a much more frequent sequence differs by one nucleotide. V gene TRBV3-1 combines with J gene TRBJ2-3, with D perhaps matching TRBD1 or TRBD2 (5 bases each). Trimming took 4 bases from V and 0 from J, leaving 14 bases between them. Germline V gives CDR1 LGHDT, CDR2 YNNKEL (reference sequence). The CDR3 extends over 16 amino acids. Written as DNA, the CDR3 is TGTGCCAGCAGCCGGGGGAAGGTCTGGAGCACAGATACGCAGTATTTT. Translation gives CASSRGKVWSTDTQYF.

This clonotype was counted ten times or more. The rearrangement uses TRBV6-2 or TRBV6-3 and TRBJ2-5; D ambiguous. V lost 7 bases, J lost 3 bases, and 9 bases lay in between. Germline CDR1 is MNHEY and CDR2 is SVGEGT. CDR3 length: 12 residues. The CDR3 nucleotides are TGTGCCAGCACCTCCAGCAAAGAGACCCAGTACTTC. Protein product: CASTSSKETQYF.

The V gene is TRBV19, the J gene TRBJ1-5; 9 nucleotides match TRBD1. Losses at the gene ends were 4 bases for V and 7 bases for J; bases not matched to a gene: 14. The CDR3 is made up of 17 amino acids. Germline V gene data show CDR1 as LNHDA and CDR2 as SQIVND (reference sequence). The CDR3 DNA reads TGTGCCAGTAGTAGCCAGGACAGGGGCGCCTACGAGCAGCCCCAGCATTTT. Translated: CASSSQDRGAYEQPQHF.

This clonotype was observed many times. This sequence joins TRBV5-1 and TRBJ2-1, with D possibly being TRBD2 (6 bases). The germline gives CDR1 SGHRS, CDR2 YFSETQ. The CDR3 has 12 amino acids. With 3 bases removed from V and 9 bases from J, the gap between germline ends came to 10 bases. CDR3: CASSSPGGEQFF. The CDR3 region has the DNA TGCGCCAGCAGCTCCCCCGGGGGTGAGCAGTTCTTC.

This clonotype appeared many times. The chain carries TRBV6-2 or TRBV6-3 and TRBJ2-5; D gene unclear. The CDR3 is 13 amino acids. Germline V gives CDR1 MNHEY, CDR2 SVGEGT. Trimming took off 2 bases at V and 5 bases at J, with 9 bases between the two ends. In DNA form, the CDR3 reads TGTGCCAGCAGTTACCGGCGTGGGGAGACCCAGTACTTC. Its protein is CASSYRRGETQYF.

DNA for the CDR3: TGTGCTAGTGGTTTCGTTCCTCTTGGGGAGGGGAACACCGGGGAGCTGTTTTTT. Encoded protein: CASGFVPLGEGNTGELFF. The chain carries TRBV12-5 and TRBJ2-2; 7 bases match TRBD2. The CDR3 length is 18 residues. After removal of 3 bases from V and 1 base from J, the junction contained 11 bases not matched to a gene. Germline V gene data show CDR1 as LGHNT and CDR2 as FRNRAP.

V and J are TRBV29-1 and TRBJ2-2; the D is unclear. Germline CDR1 reads SQVTM; CDR2 reads ANQGSEA. The V and J ends lost 6 bases and 4 bases respectively, with 12 bases between them. This CDR3 is 13 amino acids long. The CDR3 is CSVLTYRTGELFF. In nucleotides, the CDR3 is TGCAGCGTGTTGACCTATCGCACCGGGGAGCTGTTTTTT.

This clonotype was recorded many times. The chain couples TRBV4-2 to TRBJ2-3, with TRBD2 matching 13 bases. Germline values: CDR1 LGHNA, CDR2 YNFKEQ. With V trimmed by 2 bases and J by 4 bases, 6 bases remained unmatched. This CDR3 region has 17 residues. As DNA, the CDR3 is TGTGCCAGCAGCCAACTGGGACTAGCGGGATGGGCAGATACGCAGTATTTT. Protein sequence: CASSQLGLAGWADTQYF.

This clonotype has ten or more counts. The chain links TRBV3-1 to TRBJ1-4; D not resolved. V lost 4 bases, J lost 8 bases, and 14 bases lay in between. The CDR3 loop spans 14 amino acids. CDR1 LGHDT and CDR2 YNNKEL come from the germline V gene (reference sequence). In DNA form, the CDR3 reads TGTGCCAGCAGCCCTATTGGACTGCGCGAAAAACTGTTTTTT. The encoded protein is CASSPIGLREKLFF.

The J gene is TRBJ1-2, the V gene TRBV6-4; 9 bases are a match to TRBD1. This CDR3 region has 17 residues. Germline-derived CDR1 and CDR2 are MRHNA and SNTAGT. V gave up 5 bases and J gave up 8 bases; unmatched junction bases: 18. This chain's CDR3 is CASSSWRGLAGTGGYTF. The CDR3 DNA follows: TGTGCCAGCAGTTCCTGGAGGGGACTAGCGGGGACAGGGGGCTACACCTTC.

In its sample, this clonotype was seen many times. The rearrangement joins TRBV9 to TRBJ1-2; unclear D gene. Germline V gene sequence: CDR1 SGDLS, CDR2 YYNGEE. The CDR3 spans 11 residues. Between the trimmed V and J ends, which lost 4 bases and 8 bases, there was a span of 9 bases. The DNA of the CDR3 is TGTGCCAGCAGCCATATTGACGGCTACACCTTC. This translates into CASSHIDGYTF.

This clonotype was detected many times. The chain combines TRBV2 with TRBJ2-1; 7 positions match TRBD1. CDR1 is SNHLY, CDR2 FYNNEI, per germline. Germline trimming cut 7 bases from V and 4 bases from J; bases unmatched to any gene: 4. The CDR3 covers 13 residues. The CDR3 spells CASTLTGYNEQFF. DNA of the CDR3: TGTGCCAGCACCTTGACAGGGTACAATGAGCAGTTCTTC.

In the case of this clonotype: Possible read error: a much larger clone is one base away. The chain combines TRBV9 with TRBJ2-3; no reliable D call. CDR3 length equals 14 residues. From germline, CDR1 is SGDLS and CDR2 YYNGEE. CDR3 residues: CGSSVGMRTDTQYF. In nucleotides, the CDR3 is TGTGGCAGCAGCGTAGGAATGAGAACAGATACGCAGTATTTT.

This clonotype was seen at least ten times. This chain links TRBV27 with TRBJ1-2; TRBD1 matches at 9 bases. In germline, CDR1 is MNHEY, CDR2 SMNVEV (reference sequence). This CDR3 spans 15 amino acids. The trim removed 4 bases at V and 5 bases at J, leaving 8 bases unmatched. The CDR3 coding sequence is TGTGCCAGCAGTTGGTCCCGGACAGGGGATTATGGCTACACCTTC. It translates to CASSWSRTGDYGYTF.